This T cell receptor (beta chain) originates from a study of post-analysis software for immune sequencing data. Study-wide points: Samples from one preparation batch, clustered by F measure, grouped strongly together. Comparison of patients with controls showed roughly five TRBV segments more frequent in patients, TRBV5-6, TRBV5-1 and TRBV20-1 among them.

Germline V gene lookup returns CDR1 MDHEN and CDR2 SYDVKM. V dropped 5 bases and J dropped 0; count of bases not matched to a gene: 8. The CDR3 is 17 residues long. Built from TCR beta cDNA, the libraries had unique molecular identifiers in them. From the PCR reads, TCRdb called clonotypes with MiXCR, one entry per CDR3 protein. Of around 400,000 distinct CDR3 sequences listed, about 40% are singletons. Comments on this clonotype: Its antigen is unknown.

This clonotype was obtained from a girl aged 2 to 9 with multiple sclerosis. Sequenced input: blood. This rearrangement joins TRBV28 to TRBJ1-5; 9 bases fit TRBD1. DNA of the CDR3: TGTGCCAGCAGTGCACGACAGGGGGTATATAGCAATCAGCCCCAGCATTTT. As protein: CASSARQGVYSNQPQHF.